This entry concerns a single TCR beta chain. This clonotype was detected many times. Its antigen is still unknown. No much larger clone exists at a distance of one base, and base qualities are not known. The sample comes from a study (dated by TCRdb to about 2015). Broadly, across the study: The study examined whether tumor-infiltrating Tregs in breast cancer are drawn from blood Tregs or arise in situ by conversion from other CD4+ T cell subsets. General conclusions and limits of the study: The validation in the larger cohort was limited to a single TCR beta V-J rearrangement instead of whole repertoires. Tumor memory CD4+ T cell TCR gene usage was found to cluster with blood and lymph node memory CD4+ cells and with lymph node naive CD4+ cells. The greatest overlap of tumor-infiltrating Treg TCR alpha and beta sequences was with tumor naive CD4+ T cells, followed next by blood naive CD4+ T cells.

Full-length TCR variable regions were amplified by 5' RACE PCR using constant-region reverse primers, and then by semi-nested PCR using Nested Universal Primer A. The ReliaPrep RNA Cell Miniprep System was used to extract total RNA, which was then reverse transcribed into 5'RACE-ready cDNA with the SMARTer RACE 5'/3' Kit. Full-length TCR alpha and beta libraries were barcoded with multiplex adaptors and sequenced on an Illumina MiSeq. Concerning the study's data processing: Sequencing data were pooled across the five patients for each of nine subset-tissue groups and compared by unsupervised clustering of TCR gene usage. Repertoire similarity was calculated with the Morisita-Horn index, weighting shared sequences by their contribution to each repertoire. In TCRdb, the public reads were trimmed at Q25 with fastp and aligned with MiXCR, with productive beta chains retained. Rows are unified per CDR3 protein, each entry keeping the most common DNA and genes. The V and J calls, along with clone size, are taken from TCRdb and not from the paper's own processing. This sample holds 8,500 to 9,000 distinct CDR3 sequences; under 35% were observed only once. The top ten clonotypes cover 4% to 5.5% of the sample.

Between the V and J ends, shortened by 3 bases and 3 bases respectively, the junction contains 12 bases. Taken from the germline V gene, the CDR1 and CDR2 loops are KGHSH and LQKENI. The CDR3 runs 14 amino acids, cysteine and phenylalanine included. The DNA shown is the 42-base CDR3, in frame from base 1. The Miltenyi Naive CD4+ T Cell Isolation kit was used to purify naive CD4+ T cells, and CD25 microbeads were used to remove Tregs. Tregs, naive and memory CD4+ T cells from tumor, blood and ipsilateral draining lymph nodes of five breast cancer patients underwent full-length TCR alpha and beta sequencing. Tumor tissue and lymph nodes obtained from ipsilateral axillary dissection were perfused with PBS, minced and then digested with collagenase I and hyaluronidase. Mononuclear cells from lymph nodes or roughly 54 ml of peripheral blood were isolated by Ficoll density gradient centrifugation. Sorted cell populations were confirmed by FACS to exceed 90% purity.

In this chain, TRBV18 is recombined with TRBJ2-7; the D gene is perhaps TRBD1, on 6 matching bases. The clonotype comes from a female donor with breast cancer. Sequencing was performed on naive CD4+ T cells sorted from a lymph node. What this sample's cell subset or site label stands for: naive CD4+ T cells, CD4+CD45RA+CD25-. The nucleotides are TGTGCCAGCTCACCGTCTAGGGACAACTACGAGCAGTACTTC. The resulting protein is CASSPSRDNYEQYF.